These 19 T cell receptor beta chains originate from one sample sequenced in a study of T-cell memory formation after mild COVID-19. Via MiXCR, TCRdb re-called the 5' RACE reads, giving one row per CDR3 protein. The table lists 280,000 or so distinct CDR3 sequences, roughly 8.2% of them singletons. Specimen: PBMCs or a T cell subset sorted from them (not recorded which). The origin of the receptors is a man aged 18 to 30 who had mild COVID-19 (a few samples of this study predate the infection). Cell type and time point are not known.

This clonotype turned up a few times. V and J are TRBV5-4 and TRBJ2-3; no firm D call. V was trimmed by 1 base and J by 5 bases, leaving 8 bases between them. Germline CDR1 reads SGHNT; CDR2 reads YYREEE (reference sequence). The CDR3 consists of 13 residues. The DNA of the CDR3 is TGTGCCAGCAGCTTGTCTTACGAAGATACGCAGTATTTT. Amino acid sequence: CASSLSYEDTQYF.

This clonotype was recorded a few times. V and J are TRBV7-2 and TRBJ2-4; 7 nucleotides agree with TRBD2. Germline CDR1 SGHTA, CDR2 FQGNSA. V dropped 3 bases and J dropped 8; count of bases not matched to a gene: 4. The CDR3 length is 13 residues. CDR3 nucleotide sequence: TGTGCCAGCAGCTTTCGGGCGGGAGACATTCAGTACTTC. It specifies CASSFRAGDIQYF.

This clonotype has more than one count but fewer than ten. The CDR3 loop reads CSVEVVAGGGGTQYF. For the CDR3, the DNA is TGCAGCGTTGAAGTCGTAGCGGGGGGCGGGGGTACGCAGTATTTT. This chain connects TRBV29-1 to TRBJ2-3, with 10 bases aligning to TRBD2. The length of the CDR3 is 15 residues. V was clipped by 1 base and J by 8 bases; unmatched bases: 9. CDR1 is SQVTM, CDR2 ANQGSEA, per germline.

The CDR3 region is CASSPVLRGQETQYF. For the CDR3, the DNA is TGTGCCAGCTCACCAGTGCTTCGGGGCCAAGAGACCCAGTACTTC. This chain connects TRBV18 to TRBJ2-5; the D gene is possibly TRBD2 (5 bases). Trimming left V 2 bases short and J 1 base short, with 11 bases between. CDR1 is KGHSH, CDR2 LQKENI, per germline. This CDR3 contains 15 residues.

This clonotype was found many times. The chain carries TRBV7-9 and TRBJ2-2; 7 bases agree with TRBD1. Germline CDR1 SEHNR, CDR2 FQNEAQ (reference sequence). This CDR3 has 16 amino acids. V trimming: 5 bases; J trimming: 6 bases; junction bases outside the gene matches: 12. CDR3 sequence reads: CASSTSNRGSPGELFF. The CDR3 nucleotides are TGTGCCAGCAGCACCAGCAACAGGGGTAGCCCCGGGGAGCTGTTTTTT. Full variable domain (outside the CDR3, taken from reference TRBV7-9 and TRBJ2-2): DTGVSQNPRHKITKRGQNVTFRCDPISEHNRLYWYRQTLGQGPEFLTYFQNEAQLEKSRLLSDRFSAERPKGSFSTLEIQRTEQGDSAMYLCASSTSNRGSPGELFFGEGSRLTVL.

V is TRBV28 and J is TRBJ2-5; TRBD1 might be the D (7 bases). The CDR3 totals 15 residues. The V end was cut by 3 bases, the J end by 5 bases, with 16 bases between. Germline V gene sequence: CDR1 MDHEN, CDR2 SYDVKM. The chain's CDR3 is CASSFHQGGSETQYF. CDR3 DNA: TGTGCCAGCAGTTTCCACCAGGGGGGTTCGGAGACCCAGTACTTC.

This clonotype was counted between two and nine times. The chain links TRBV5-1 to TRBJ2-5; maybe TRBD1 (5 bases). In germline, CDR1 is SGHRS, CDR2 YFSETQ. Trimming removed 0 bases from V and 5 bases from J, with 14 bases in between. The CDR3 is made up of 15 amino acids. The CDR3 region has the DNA TGCGCCAGCAGCTTGGCCGACAGCCAAGGGGAGACCCAGTACTTC. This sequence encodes CASSLADSQGETQYF.

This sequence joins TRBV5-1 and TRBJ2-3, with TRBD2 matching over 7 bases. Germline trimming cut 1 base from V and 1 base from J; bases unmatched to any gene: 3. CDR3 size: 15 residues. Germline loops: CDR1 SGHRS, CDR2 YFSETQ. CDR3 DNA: TGCGCCAGCAGCTTGATGAGCGGGGGCACAGATACGCAGTATTTT. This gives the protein CASSLMSGGTDTQYF.

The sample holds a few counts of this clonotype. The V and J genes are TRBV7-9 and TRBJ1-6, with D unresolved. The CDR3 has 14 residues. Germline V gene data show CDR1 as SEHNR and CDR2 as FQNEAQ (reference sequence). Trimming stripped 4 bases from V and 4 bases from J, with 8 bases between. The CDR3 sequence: CASSSLGYNSPLHF. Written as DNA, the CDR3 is TGTGCCAGCAGCTCCCTGGGTTATAATTCACCCCTCCACTTT.

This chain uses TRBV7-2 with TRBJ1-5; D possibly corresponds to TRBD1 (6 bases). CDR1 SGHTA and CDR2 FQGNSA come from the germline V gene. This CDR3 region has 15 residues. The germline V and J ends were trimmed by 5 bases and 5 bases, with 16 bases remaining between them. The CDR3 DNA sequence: TGTGCCAGCAGCCCCACCGGGGGGGCGCATCAGCCCCAGCATTTT. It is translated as CASSPTGGAHQPQHF.

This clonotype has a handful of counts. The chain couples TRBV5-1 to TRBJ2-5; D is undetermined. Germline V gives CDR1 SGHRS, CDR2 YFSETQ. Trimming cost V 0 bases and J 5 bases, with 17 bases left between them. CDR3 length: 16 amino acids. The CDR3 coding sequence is TGCGCCAGCAGCTTGGTGCTAAGCCGATACGGGGAGACCCAGTACTTC. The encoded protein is CASSLVLSRYGETQYF.

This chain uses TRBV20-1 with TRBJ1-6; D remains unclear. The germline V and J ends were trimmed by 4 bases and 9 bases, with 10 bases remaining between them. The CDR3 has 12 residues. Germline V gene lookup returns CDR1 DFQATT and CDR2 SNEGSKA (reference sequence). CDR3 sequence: CSAKDGTSPLHF. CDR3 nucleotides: TGCAGTGCTAAGGACGGAACTTCACCCCTCCACTTT.

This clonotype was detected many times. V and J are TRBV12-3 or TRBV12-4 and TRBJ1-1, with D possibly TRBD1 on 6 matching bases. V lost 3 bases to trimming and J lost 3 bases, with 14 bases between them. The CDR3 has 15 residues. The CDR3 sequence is CASSFHRASDTEAFF. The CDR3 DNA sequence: TGTGCCAGCAGTTTCCACAGGGCTTCGGACACTGAAGCTTTCTTT.

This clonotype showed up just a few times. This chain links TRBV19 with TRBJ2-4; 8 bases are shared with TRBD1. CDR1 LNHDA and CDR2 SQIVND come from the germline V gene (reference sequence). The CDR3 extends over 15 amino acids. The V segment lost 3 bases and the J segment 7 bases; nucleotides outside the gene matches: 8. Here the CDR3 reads CASSISGGGGNIQYF. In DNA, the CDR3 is TGTGCCAGTAGTATCTCAGGGGGCGGTGGCAACATTCAGTACTTC.

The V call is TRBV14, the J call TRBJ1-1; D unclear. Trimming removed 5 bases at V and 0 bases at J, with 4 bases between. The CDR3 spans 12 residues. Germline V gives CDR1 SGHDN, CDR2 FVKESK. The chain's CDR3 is CASSAMNTEAFF. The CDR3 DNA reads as TGTGCCAGCAGCGCCATGAACACTGAAGCTTTCTTT.

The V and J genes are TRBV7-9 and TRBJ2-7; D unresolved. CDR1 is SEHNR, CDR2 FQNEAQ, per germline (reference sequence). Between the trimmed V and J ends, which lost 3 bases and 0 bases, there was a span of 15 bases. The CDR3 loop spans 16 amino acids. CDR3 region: CASSFPPYASSYEQYF. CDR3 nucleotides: TGTGCCAGCAGCTTTCCCCCGTACGCTAGCTCCTACGAGCAGTACTTC.

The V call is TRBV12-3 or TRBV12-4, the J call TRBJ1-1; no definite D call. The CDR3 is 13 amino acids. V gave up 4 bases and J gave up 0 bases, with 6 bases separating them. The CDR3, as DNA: TGTGCCAGCAGTTCGACTATGAACACTGAAGCTTTCTTT. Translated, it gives CASSSTMNTEAFF.

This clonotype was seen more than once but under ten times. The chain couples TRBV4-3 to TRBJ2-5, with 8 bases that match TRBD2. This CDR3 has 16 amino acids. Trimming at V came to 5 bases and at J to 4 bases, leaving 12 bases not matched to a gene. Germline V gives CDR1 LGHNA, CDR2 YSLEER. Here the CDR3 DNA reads TGCGCCAGCAGCTTTGGACTAGCAGACCCACGAGAGACCCAGTACTTC. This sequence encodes CASSFGLADPRETQYF.

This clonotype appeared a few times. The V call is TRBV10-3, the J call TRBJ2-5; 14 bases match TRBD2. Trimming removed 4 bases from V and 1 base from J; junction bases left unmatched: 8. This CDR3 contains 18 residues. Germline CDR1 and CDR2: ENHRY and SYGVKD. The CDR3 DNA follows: TGTGCCATCAGTGGAGGGACTAGCGGGGGCACGTCCCAAGAGACCCAGTACTTC. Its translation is CAISGGTSGGTSQETQYF.